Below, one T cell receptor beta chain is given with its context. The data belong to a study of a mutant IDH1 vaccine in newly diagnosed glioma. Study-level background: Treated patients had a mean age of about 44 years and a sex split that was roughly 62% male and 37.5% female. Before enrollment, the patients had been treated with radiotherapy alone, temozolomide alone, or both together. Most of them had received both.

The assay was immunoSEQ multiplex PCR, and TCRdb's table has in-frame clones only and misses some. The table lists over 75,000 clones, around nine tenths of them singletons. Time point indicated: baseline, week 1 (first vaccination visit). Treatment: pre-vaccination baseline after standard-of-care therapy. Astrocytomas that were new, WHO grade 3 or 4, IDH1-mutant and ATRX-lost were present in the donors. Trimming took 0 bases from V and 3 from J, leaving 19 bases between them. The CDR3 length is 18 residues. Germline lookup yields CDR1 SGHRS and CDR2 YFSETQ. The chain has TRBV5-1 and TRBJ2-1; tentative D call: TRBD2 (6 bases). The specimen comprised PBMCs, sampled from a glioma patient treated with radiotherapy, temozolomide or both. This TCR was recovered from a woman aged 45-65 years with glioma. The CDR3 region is CASSLGGAGRHFYNEQFF. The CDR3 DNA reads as TGCGCCAGCAGCTTGGGTGGCGCGGGACGACATTTCTACAATGAGCAGTTCTTC.